The next 23 T cell receptor beta chains were all read from a single sample in a study of T cell responses to AZD1222 COVID-19 vaccine. Profiled with immunoSEQ multiplex PCR; TCRdb holds only in-frame clones, not every one. Among 140,000 or so clones listed, more than 75% were seen once. The sample in question was peripheral blood, obtained 28 days after the second AZD1222 dose. The receptor set was obtained from an adult who received the AZD1222 COVID-19 vaccine.

J is TRBJ2-1 and V is TRBV19; 8 nucleotides match TRBD2. CDR1 and CDR2 (germline): LNHDA, SQIVND (reference sequence). This CDR3 comprises 14 residues. Unmatched junction bases numbered 5, after V lost 2 bases and J lost 8 bases. CDR3 bases: TGTGCCAGTAGTATACGGGAGGGCCTGGATGAGCAGTTCTTC. Its protein is CASSIREGLDEQFF.

The rearrangement links TRBV11-2 to TRBJ2-3; no firm D call. V was cut by 5 bases and J by 1 base, with 7 bases left in between. The germline CDR1 and CDR2 sequences are SGHAT and FQNNGV. The CDR3 totals 13 residues. CDR3 nucleotide sequence: TGTGCCAGCAGCCCATTTGGCACAGATACGCAGTATTTT. It encodes CASSPFGTDTQYF.

This chain uses TRBV6-5 with TRBJ1-1; the D gene is possibly TRBD1 (6 bases). The CDR3 covers 12 residues. Per germline, CDR1 MNHEY and CDR2 SVGAGI. V was shortened by 5 bases and J by 8 bases, with 12 bases between the two germline ends. CDR3 coding DNA: TGTGCCAGCAGTCCCGGGGGCACGGAAGCTTTCTTT. Its protein product is CASSPGGTEAFF.

The J gene is TRBJ2-6, the V gene TRBV19; either TRBD1 or TRBD2 may supply D (5 bases each). Germline CDR1 reads LNHDA; CDR2 reads SQIVND (reference sequence). Trimming removed 11 bases from V and 4 bases from J, with 18 bases in between. The CDR3 extends over 15 amino acids. The CDR3 DNA follows: TGTGCCTCTAGGGGAGTCTCTCAAGGGGCCAACGTCCTGACTTTC. Protein sequence: CASRGVSQGANVLTF.

The chain is built from TRBV5-4 and TRBJ2-3, with 10 nucleotides matching TRBD2. Germline CDR1 SGHNT, CDR2 YYREEE (reference sequence). There are 14 residues in the CDR3. V was pared by 5 bases and J by 6 bases, with 6 bases of the junction left unmatched. CDR3 residues: CASRPSGGMDTQYF. The CDR3 DNA reads as TGTGCCAGCAGGCCTAGCGGGGGAATGGATACGCAGTATTTT.

This rearrangement joins TRBV6-2 or TRBV6-3 to TRBJ2-5, with D possibly being TRBD1 (5 bases). Trimming left V 5 bases short and J 0 bases short, with 10 bases between. Germline CDR1 reads MNHEY; CDR2 reads SVGEGT. This CDR3 region has 14 residues. Here the CDR3 DNA reads TGTGCCAGCAGTCCCAGGGTGTACCAAGAGACCCAGTACTTC. This codes for CASSPRVYQETQYF.

CDR3 nucleotide sequence: TGTGCCAGCAGCCTTAGAGGGGACACTGAAGCTTTCTTT. This gives the protein CASSLRGDTEAFF. This chain connects TRBV3-1 (or the pseudogene TRBV3-2) to TRBJ1-1, with D perhaps TRBD1 (5 bases). The germline V gene encodes CDR1 LGHDT and CDR2 YNNKEL (reference sequence). The CDR3 covers 13 residues. V shed 4 bases and J shed 3 bases, with 9 bases lying between them.

This chain uses TRBV5-1 with TRBJ1-3; D unclear. The CDR3 is made up of 14 amino acids. The V gene's germline CDR1 is SGHRS and CDR2 YFSETQ. V was cut by 0 bases and J by 4 bases, with 8 bases left in between. Written as DNA, the CDR3 is TGCGCCAGCAGCTTGGATCAAGTGGGAAACACCATATATTTT. Encoded protein: CASSLDQVGNTIYF.

The chain joins TRBV4-1 to TRBJ1-4, with a possible D match to TRBD1 (6 bases). The CDR3 covers 17 residues. Per the germline V gene, CDR1 is MGHRA and CDR2 is YSYEKL. V dropped 1 base and J dropped 7 bases, with 19 bases sitting between them. The CDR3 reads CASSQGYGVRGSEKLFF. CDR3 DNA sequence: TGCGCCAGCAGCCAAGGGTATGGTGTCAGGGGAAGTGAAAAACTGTTTTTT.

The CDR3 region is CASSLSQETQYF. The CDR3, as DNA: TGCGCCAGCAGCTTGAGCCAAGAGACCCAGTACTTC. The chain uses TRBV5-1 and TRBJ2-5, with D uncertain. Germline values: CDR1 SGHRS, CDR2 YFSETQ. There are 12 residues in the CDR3. V lost 1 base and J lost 1, with 2 bases in between. Full variable domain (missing parts from reference TRBV5-1 and TRBJ2-5): KAGVTQTPRYLIKTRGQQVTLSCSPISGHRSVSWYQQTPGQGLQFLFEYFSETQRNKGNFPGRFSGRQFSNSRSEMNVSTLELGDSALYLCASSLSQETQYFGPGTRLLVL.

This clone was seen only a few times. This sequence joins TRBV27 and TRBJ2-7, with D possibly called TRBD1 or TRBD2 (6 bases each). The V end was cut by 5 bases, the J end by 4 bases, with 27 bases between. This CDR3 is 18 amino acids long. Germline V gene sequence: CDR1 MNHEY, CDR2 SMNVEV (reference sequence). As DNA, the CDR3 is TGTGCCAGCAGTAATACCTCAAGACAGGTCCGGGGAGGTTACGAGCAGTACTTC. Translation gives CASSNTSRQVRGGYEQYF.

The rearrangement joins TRBV12-3 or TRBV12-4 to TRBJ2-3; unclear D gene. The CDR3 spans 13 residues. The germline V and J ends were trimmed by 4 bases and 4 bases, with 9 bases remaining between them. CDR3 sequence reads: CASSYGSSDTQYF. CDR3 in DNA: TGTGCCAGCAGTTATGGTAGCTCAGATACGCAGTATTTT.

The chain links TRBV7-2 to TRBJ2-1; possibly TRBD2 for D (5 bases). The germline CDR1 and CDR2 sequences are SGHTA and FQGNSA. The germline V and J ends were trimmed by 8 bases and 8 bases, with 22 bases remaining between them. There are 15 residues in the CDR3. For the CDR3, the DNA is TGTGCCAGCCGGAACTTTCGAGGGCCCGGGGATGAGCAGTTCTTC. Translating gives CASRNFRGPGDEQFF.

J is TRBJ1-6 and V is TRBV18; 7 bases agree with TRBD1. Germline CDR1 reads KGHSH; CDR2 reads LQKENI. V lost 4 bases, J lost 8 bases, and 2 bases stayed unmatched. This CDR3 region has 13 residues. The CDR3 nucleotides read TGTGCCAGCTCACTTACAGGGGATTCACCCCTCCACTTT. This sequence encodes CASSLTGDSPLHF.

The V and J genes are TRBV30 and TRBJ1-1; no definite D call. Germline V gene data show CDR1 as GTSNPN and CDR2 as SVGIG (reference sequence). The V end lost 5 bases, the J end lost 0 bases, and 1 base lay between the germline ends. The CDR3 has 10 residues. The CDR3 DNA sequence: TGTGCCTGGGTGAACACTGAAGCTTTCTTT. Translated: CAWVNTEAFF.

In the case of this clone: Other DNA sequences in this specimen translate into the identical CDR3. This sequence joins TRBV5-1 and TRBJ2-1; 7 bases agree with TRBD1. Germline V gives CDR1 SGHRS, CDR2 YFSETQ. The CDR3 totals 13 residues. V shed 4 bases and J 3 bases; nucleotides not matched to a gene: 1. CDR3 amino acids: CASSRDSYNEQFF. The DNA for the CDR3 is TGCGCCAGCAGCCGGGACAGCTACAATGAGCAGTTCTTC.

The chain combines TRBV7-2 with TRBJ1-2; no definite D call. The CDR3 is 17 amino acids. Looked up from germline, CDR1 is SGHTA and CDR2 is FQGNSA. Deletions cut 5 bases from V and 5 bases from J, with 24 bases between. The DNA of the CDR3 is TGTGCCAGCAGCCCCTCCTTTTTGGCCAGCCACTTTTATGGCTACACCTTC. This codes for CASSPSFLASHFYGYTF.

On this clone: A junction end diverges from the germline sequence, so it may reflect a read error. This chain links TRBV30 with TRBJ2-6; tentatively, D is TRBD2 (5 bases). Per the germline V gene, CDR1 is GTSNPN and CDR2 is SVGIG (reference sequence). The CDR3 spans 13 residues. CDR3 sequence reads: CAGRNSGANVLTF. In nucleotides, the CDR3 is TGTGCCGGGAGAAACTCTGGGGCCAACGTCCTGACTTTC.

This clone occurred once. The V call is TRBV12-3 or TRBV12-4, the J call TRBJ2-1; D is unresolved. The CDR3 runs to 11 residues. Trimming shortened V by 4 bases and J by 4 bases, and 2 bases separated the two germline ends. CDR3 region: CASSSYNEQFF. The CDR3 DNA follows: TGTGCCAGCAGTTCTTACAATGAGCAGTTCTTC.

This rearrangement joins TRBV25-1 to TRBJ2-5; 7 bases agree with TRBD2. Germline loops: CDR1 MGHDK, CDR2 SYGVNS. J gave up 5 bases and V 8 bases, and 14 bases lay outside the gene matches. The CDR3 runs 15 residues. CDR3 nucleotides: TGTGCCAGCCAAAAAGGGGCGACTAGCTGGGAGACCCAGTACTTC. It codes for CASQKGATSWETQYF. The complete variable domain, with remaining parts taken from reference TRBV25-1 and TRBJ2-5, reads EADIYQTPRYLVIGTGKKITLECSQTMGHDKMYWYQQDPGMELHLIHYSYGVNSTEKGDLSSESTVSRIRTEHFPLTLESARPSHTSQYLCASQKGATSWETQYFGPGTRLLVL.

The V call is TRBV3-1 (or the pseudogene TRBV3-2), the J call TRBJ2-3; either TRBD1 or TRBD2 may fit D (6 bases each). CDR3 length equals 14 residues. V was shortened by 3 bases and J by 7 bases, with 14 bases between the two germline ends. Germline values: CDR1 LGHDT, CDR2 YNNKEL (reference sequence). The CDR3 is CASSHKGGRHTQYF. The CDR3 nucleotides read TGTGCCAGCAGCCATAAGGGGGGCCGACATACGCAGTATTTT.

This clone appeared a few times. The chain joins TRBV4-1 to TRBJ1-2, with D possibly TRBD1 on 5 matching bases. V lost 1 base, J lost 4 bases, and 13 bases lay in between. CDR1 is MGHRA and CDR2 is YSYEKL in the germline V gene. The CDR3 runs 15 residues. The CDR3 DNA is TGCGCCAGCAGCCAAGCCGAGGGGCTGTCCTATGGCTACACCTTC. Translated: CASSQAEGLSYGYTF.

This chain joins TRBV29-1 and TRBJ1-1; unclear D gene. Trimming removed 6 bases from V and 0 bases from J, with 11 bases in between. There are 13 residues in the CDR3. The germline V gene has CDR1 SQVTM and CDR2 ANQGSEA. The CDR3 sequence is CSVQLGMNTEAFF. In nucleotides, the CDR3 is TGCAGCGTCCAGCTTGGAATGAACACTGAAGCTTTCTTT.